Here is one TCR beta chain with its context. The CDR3 contains 17 residues. This sample stems from a study of shared clonotypes between healthy human individuals. TCRdb's copy holds only in-frame clones and misses some; the assay was immunoSEQ multiplex PCR. The sample has some 530,000 clones; roughly 80% are singletons. Specimen: PBMCs. The gene calls are TRBV21-1 and TRBJ1-1. TRBV21-1 is an annotated pseudogene. This receptor was obtained from a woman between 40 and 55 years old in good health. Some clones in this sample may be carry-over from other donors' samples. CDR3: CASSKPWVGCMNTEAFF. CDR3 nucleotide sequence: TGTGCCAGCAGCAAACCTTGGGTAGGTTGCATGAACACTGAAGCTTTCTTT.